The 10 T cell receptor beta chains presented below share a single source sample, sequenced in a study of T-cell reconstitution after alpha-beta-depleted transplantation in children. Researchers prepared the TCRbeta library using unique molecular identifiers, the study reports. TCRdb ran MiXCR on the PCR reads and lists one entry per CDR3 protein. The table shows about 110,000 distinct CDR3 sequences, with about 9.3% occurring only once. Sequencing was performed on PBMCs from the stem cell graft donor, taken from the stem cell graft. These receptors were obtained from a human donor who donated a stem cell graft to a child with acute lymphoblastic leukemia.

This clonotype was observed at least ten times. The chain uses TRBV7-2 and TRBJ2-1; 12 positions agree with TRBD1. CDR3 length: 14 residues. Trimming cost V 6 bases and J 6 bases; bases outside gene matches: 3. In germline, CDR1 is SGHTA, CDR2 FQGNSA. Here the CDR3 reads CASSRDRGLNEQFF. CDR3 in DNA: TGTGCCAGCAGTCGGGACAGGGGGCTCAATGAGCAGTTCTTC.

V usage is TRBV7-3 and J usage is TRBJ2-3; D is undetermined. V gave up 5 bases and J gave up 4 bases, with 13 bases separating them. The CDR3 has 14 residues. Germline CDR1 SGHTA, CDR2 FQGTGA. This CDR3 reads CASSQGVWADTQYF. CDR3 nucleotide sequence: TGTGCCAGCAGCCAAGGTGTTTGGGCAGATACGCAGTATTTT. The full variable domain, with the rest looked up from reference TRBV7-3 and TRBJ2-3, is GAGVSQTPSNKVTEKGKYVELRCDPISGHTALYWYRQSLGQGPEFLIYFQGTGAADDSGLPNDRFFAVRPEGSVSTLKIQRTERGDSAVYLCASSQGVWADTQYFGPGTRLTVL.

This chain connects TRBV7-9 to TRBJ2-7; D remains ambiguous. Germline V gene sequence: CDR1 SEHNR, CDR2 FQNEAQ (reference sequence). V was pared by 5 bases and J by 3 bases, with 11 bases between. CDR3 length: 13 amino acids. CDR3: CASSPGRLYEQYF. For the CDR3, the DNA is TGTGCCAGCAGCCCCGGGCGGCTCTACGAGCAGTACTTC.

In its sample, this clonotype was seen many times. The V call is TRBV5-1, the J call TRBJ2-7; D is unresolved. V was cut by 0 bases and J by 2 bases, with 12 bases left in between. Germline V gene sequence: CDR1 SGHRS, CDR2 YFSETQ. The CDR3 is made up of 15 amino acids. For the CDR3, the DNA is TGCGCCAGCAGCTTGGCCACGACGAAGACCTACGAGCAGTACTTC. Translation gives CASSLATTKTYEQYF.

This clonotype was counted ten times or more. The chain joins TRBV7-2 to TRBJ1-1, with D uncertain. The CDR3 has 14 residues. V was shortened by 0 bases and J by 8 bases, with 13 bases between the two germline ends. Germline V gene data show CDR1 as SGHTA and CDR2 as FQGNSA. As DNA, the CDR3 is TGTGCCAGCAGCTTAGCAGGTACCGCACCGGAAGCTTTCTTT. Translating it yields CASSLAGTAPEAFF.

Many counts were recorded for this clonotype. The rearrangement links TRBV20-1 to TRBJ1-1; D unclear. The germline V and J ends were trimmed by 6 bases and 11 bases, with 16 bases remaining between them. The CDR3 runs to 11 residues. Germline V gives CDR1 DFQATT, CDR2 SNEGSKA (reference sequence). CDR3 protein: CSAPQALEAFF. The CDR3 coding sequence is TGCAGTGCCCCCCAGGCGTTGGAGGCTTTCTTT.

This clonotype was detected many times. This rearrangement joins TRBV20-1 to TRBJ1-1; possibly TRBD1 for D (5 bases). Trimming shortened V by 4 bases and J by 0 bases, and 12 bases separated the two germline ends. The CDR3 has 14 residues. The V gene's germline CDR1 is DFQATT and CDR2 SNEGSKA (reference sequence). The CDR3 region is CSAMWEGLNTEAFF. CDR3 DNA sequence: TGCAGTGCTATGTGGGAGGGGCTGAACACTGAAGCTTTCTTT.

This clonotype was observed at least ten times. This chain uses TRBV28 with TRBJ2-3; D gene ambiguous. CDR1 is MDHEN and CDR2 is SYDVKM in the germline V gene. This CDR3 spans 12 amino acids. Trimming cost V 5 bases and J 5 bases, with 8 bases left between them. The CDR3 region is CASSLGGDTQYF. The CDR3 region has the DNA TGTGCCAGCAGTCTCGGTGGAGATACGCAGTATTTT. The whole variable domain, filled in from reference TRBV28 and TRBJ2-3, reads DVKVTQSSRYLVKRTGEKVFLECVQDMDHENMFWYRQDPGLGLRLIYFSYDVKMKEKGDIPEGYSVSREKKERFSLILESASTNQTSMYLCASSLGGDTQYFGPGTRLTVL.

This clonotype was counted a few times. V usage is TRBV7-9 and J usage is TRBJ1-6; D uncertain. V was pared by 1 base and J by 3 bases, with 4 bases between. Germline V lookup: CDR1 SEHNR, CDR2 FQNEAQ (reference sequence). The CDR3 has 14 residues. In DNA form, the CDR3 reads TGTGCCAGCAGCTTAGACAGCTATAATTCACCCCTCCACTTT. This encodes CASSLDSYNSPLHF.

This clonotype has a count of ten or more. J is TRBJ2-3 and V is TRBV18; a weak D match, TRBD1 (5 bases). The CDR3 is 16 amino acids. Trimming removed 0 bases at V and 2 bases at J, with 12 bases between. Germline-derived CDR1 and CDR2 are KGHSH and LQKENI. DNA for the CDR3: TGTGCCAGCTCACCACCCGGAAGCAGGGCCACAGATACGCAGTATTTT. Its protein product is CASSPPGSRATDTQYF.